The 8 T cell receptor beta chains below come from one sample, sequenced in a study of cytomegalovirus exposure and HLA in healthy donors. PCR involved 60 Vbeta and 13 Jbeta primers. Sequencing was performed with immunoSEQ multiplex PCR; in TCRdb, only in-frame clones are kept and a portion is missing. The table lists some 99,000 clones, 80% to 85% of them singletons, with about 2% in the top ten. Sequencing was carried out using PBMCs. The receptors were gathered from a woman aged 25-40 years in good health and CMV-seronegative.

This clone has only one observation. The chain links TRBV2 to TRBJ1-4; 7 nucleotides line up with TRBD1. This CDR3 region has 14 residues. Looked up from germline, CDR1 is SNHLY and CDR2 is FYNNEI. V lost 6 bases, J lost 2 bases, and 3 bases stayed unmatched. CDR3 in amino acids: CASRVQGTNEKLFF. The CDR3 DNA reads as TGTGCCAGCAGGGTACAGGGGACTAATGAAAAACTGTTTTTT.

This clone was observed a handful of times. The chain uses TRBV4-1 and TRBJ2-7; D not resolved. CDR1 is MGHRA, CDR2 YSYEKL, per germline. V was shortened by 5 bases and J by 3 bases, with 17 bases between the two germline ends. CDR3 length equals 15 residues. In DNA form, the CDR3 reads TGCGCCAGCAGCTACACCCCCGCGGAGCTCTACGAGCAGTACTTC. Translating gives CASSYTPAELYEQYF.

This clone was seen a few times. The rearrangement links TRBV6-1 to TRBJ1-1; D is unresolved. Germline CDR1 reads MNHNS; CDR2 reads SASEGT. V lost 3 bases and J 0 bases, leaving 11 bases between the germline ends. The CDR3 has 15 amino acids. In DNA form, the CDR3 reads TGTGCCAGCAGTGATGCGGGGAGTATGAACACTGAAGCTTTCTTT. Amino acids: CASSDAGSMNTEAFF.

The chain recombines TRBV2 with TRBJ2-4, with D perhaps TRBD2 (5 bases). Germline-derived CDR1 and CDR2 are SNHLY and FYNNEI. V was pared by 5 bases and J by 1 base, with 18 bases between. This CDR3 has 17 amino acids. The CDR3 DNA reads TGTGCCAGCAGTTTTAGGACCGGGGATGTGGCCAAAAACATTCAGTACTTC. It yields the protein CASSFRTGDVAKNIQYF.

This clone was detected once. The CDR3 spells CASSSGGGNEQFF. The CDR3 nucleotides read TGCGCCAGCAGTTCCGGGGGGGGCAATGAGCAGTTCTTC. The chain employs TRBV10-2 and TRBJ2-1; 8 nucleotides match TRBD2. The CDR3 loop spans 13 amino acids. The J segment lost 6 bases and the V segment lost 5 bases, leaving 3 bases of the junction unmatched. CDR1 is WSHSY and CDR2 is SAAADI in the germline V gene.

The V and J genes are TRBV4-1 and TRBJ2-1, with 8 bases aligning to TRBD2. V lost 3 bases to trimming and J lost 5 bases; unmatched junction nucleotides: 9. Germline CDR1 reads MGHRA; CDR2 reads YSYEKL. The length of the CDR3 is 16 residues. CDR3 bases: TGCGCCAGCAGCCAGCCCGGGACTAGAAGGAACAATGAGCAGTTCTTC. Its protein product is CASSQPGTRRNNEQFF.

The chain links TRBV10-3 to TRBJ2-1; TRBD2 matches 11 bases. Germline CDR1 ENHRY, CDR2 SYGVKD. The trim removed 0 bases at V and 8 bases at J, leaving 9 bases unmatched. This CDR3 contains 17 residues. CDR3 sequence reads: CAISESKLSGRADEQFF. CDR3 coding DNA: TGTGCCATCAGTGAGTCGAAGCTTAGCGGGAGGGCCGATGAGCAGTTCTTC.

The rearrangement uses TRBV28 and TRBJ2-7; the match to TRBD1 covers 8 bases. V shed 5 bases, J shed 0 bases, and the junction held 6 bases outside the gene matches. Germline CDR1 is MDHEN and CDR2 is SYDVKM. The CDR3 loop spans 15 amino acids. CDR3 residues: CASSPTGASSYEQYF. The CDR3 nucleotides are TGTGCCAGCAGTCCGACAGGGGCGAGCTCCTACGAGCAGTACTTC.